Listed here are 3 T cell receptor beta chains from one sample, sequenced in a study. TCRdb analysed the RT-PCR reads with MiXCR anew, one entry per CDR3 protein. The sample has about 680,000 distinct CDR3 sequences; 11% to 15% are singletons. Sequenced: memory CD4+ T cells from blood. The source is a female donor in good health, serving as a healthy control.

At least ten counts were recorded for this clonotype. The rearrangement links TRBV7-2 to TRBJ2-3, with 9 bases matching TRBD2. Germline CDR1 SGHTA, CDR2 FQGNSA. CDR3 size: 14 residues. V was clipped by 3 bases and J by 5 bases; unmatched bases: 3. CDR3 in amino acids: CASSLELAGDTQYF. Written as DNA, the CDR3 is TGTGCCAGCAGCTTGGAACTAGCGGGAGATACGCAGTATTTT. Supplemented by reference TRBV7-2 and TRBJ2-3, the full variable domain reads GAGVSQSPSNKVTEKGKDVELRCDPISGHTALYWYRQSLGQGLEFLIYFQGNSAPDKSGLPSDRFSAERTGGSVSTLTIQRTQQEDSAVYLCASSLELAGDTQYFGPGTRLTVL.

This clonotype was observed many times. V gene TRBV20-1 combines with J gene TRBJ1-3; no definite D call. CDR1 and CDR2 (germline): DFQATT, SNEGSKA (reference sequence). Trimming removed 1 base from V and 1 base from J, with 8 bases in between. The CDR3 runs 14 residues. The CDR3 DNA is TGCAGTGCTAGAGCCAGCTGGTCTGGAAACACCATATATTTT. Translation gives CSARASWSGNTIYF.

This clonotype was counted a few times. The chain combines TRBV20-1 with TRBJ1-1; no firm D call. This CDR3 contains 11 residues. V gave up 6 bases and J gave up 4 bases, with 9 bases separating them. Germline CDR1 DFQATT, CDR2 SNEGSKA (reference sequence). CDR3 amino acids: CSAPHLTEAFF. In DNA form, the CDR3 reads TGCAGTGCCCCACACCTCACTGAAGCTTTCTTT.